The 9 T cell receptor beta chains below were found in one sample sequenced in a study of T cell responses to AZD1222 COVID-19 vaccine. The method was immunoSEQ multiplex PCR; TCRdb's version includes in-frame clones alone and lacks a portion of them. The sample records around 83,000 clones, over 75% being singletons. The sample was peripheral blood, taken 28 days after the second AZD1222 dose. The receptors stem from an adult who received the AZD1222 COVID-19 vaccine.

V usage is TRBV2 and J usage is TRBJ1-6; tentatively, D is TRBD1 (5 bases). The CDR3 length is 13 residues. Germline lookup yields CDR1 SNHLY and CDR2 FYNNEI. Trimming left V 4 bases short and J 10 bases short, with 11 bases between. DNA for the CDR3: TGTGCCAGCAGTGGGGTCGGGGGGTCACCCCTCCACTTT. Amino acids: CASSGVGGSPLHF.

V gene TRBV27 combines with J gene TRBJ1-6; the match to TRBD1 covers 7 bases. This CDR3 has 15 residues. With V trimmed by 2 bases and J by 9 bases, 7 bases remained unmatched. The germline V gene encodes CDR1 MNHEY and CDR2 SMNVEV (reference sequence). The DNA for the CDR3 is TGTGCCAGCAGTTTAGGTCAGGGGGTAAGTTCACCCCTCCACTTT. As protein: CASSLGQGVSSPLHF.

The chain is built from TRBV7-2 and TRBJ1-5, with 7 bases lining up with TRBD1. Germline V lookup: CDR1 SGHTA, CDR2 FQGNSA. Unmatched junction bases numbered 3, after V lost 0 bases and J lost 4 bases. CDR3 size: 15 residues. This chain's CDR3 is CASSLAGQANQPQHF. The CDR3 nucleotides read TGTGCCAGCAGCTTAGCCGGACAGGCTAATCAGCCCCAGCATTTT.

In the case of this clone: The identical CDR3 is also encoded by other nucleotide sequences in the sample. This chain connects TRBV28 to TRBJ1-3; D is uncertain. Germline V gives CDR1 MDHEN, CDR2 SYDVKM. V lost 6 bases to trimming and J lost 0 bases, with 0 bases between them. The CDR3 totals 11 residues. DNA of the CDR3: TGTGCCAGCAGCTCTGGAAACACCATATATTTT. Translating gives CASSSGNTIYF.

The V gene is TRBV27, the J gene TRBJ2-3, with TRBD2 matching over 8 bases. CDR1 is MNHEY and CDR2 is SMNVEV in the germline V gene (reference sequence). Germline trimming cut 5 bases from V and 3 bases from J; bases unmatched to any gene: 10. The CDR3 runs 16 residues. The CDR3 loop is CASSPLRGGGTDTQYF. The CDR3 DNA reads as TGTGCCAGCAGTCCCCTACGGGGGGGCGGGACAGATACGCAGTATTTT.

The chain has TRBV25-1 and TRBJ1-6, with D possibly matching TRBD1 (5 bases). The germline gives CDR1 MGHDK, CDR2 SYGVNS. This CDR3 region has 13 residues. V shed 8 bases and J shed 8 bases, with 13 bases lying between them. In nucleotides, the CDR3 is TGTGCCAGCTTCCGGGGCCCCGATTCACCCCTCCACTTT. Its protein is CASFRGPDSPLHF.

The chain joins TRBV5-5 to TRBJ1-4, with 9 bases that match TRBD1. The V and J ends lost 1 base and 4 bases, in that order; junction bases with no gene match: 2. The CDR3 covers 15 residues. CDR1 SGHKS and CDR2 YYEKEE come from the germline V gene (reference sequence). The CDR3 coding sequence is TGTGCCAGCAGCTTGAGGACAGGGGTTAATGAAAAACTGTTTTTT. Translating gives CASSLRTGVNEKLFF.

The chain uses TRBV28 and TRBJ1-4; D gene ambiguous. The CDR3 runs to 15 residues. The germline gives CDR1 MDHEN, CDR2 SYDVKM. V lost 6 bases to trimming and J lost 0 bases, with 11 bases between them. The CDR3 region is CASRDMVATNEKLFF. The CDR3 coding sequence is TGTGCCAGCAGGGATATGGTTGCAACTAATGAAAAACTGTTTTTT.

The J gene is TRBJ1-3, the V gene TRBV6-5; 7 nucleotides agree with TRBD1. This CDR3 has 15 residues. The ends lost 6 bases at V and 4 bases at J; junction bases unmatched: 9. Germline values: CDR1 MNHEY, CDR2 SVGAGI. The CDR3 protein is CASRPLGTAGNTIYF. The DNA for the CDR3 is TGTGCCAGCAGGCCTCTCGGGACAGCAGGAAACACCATATATTTT.